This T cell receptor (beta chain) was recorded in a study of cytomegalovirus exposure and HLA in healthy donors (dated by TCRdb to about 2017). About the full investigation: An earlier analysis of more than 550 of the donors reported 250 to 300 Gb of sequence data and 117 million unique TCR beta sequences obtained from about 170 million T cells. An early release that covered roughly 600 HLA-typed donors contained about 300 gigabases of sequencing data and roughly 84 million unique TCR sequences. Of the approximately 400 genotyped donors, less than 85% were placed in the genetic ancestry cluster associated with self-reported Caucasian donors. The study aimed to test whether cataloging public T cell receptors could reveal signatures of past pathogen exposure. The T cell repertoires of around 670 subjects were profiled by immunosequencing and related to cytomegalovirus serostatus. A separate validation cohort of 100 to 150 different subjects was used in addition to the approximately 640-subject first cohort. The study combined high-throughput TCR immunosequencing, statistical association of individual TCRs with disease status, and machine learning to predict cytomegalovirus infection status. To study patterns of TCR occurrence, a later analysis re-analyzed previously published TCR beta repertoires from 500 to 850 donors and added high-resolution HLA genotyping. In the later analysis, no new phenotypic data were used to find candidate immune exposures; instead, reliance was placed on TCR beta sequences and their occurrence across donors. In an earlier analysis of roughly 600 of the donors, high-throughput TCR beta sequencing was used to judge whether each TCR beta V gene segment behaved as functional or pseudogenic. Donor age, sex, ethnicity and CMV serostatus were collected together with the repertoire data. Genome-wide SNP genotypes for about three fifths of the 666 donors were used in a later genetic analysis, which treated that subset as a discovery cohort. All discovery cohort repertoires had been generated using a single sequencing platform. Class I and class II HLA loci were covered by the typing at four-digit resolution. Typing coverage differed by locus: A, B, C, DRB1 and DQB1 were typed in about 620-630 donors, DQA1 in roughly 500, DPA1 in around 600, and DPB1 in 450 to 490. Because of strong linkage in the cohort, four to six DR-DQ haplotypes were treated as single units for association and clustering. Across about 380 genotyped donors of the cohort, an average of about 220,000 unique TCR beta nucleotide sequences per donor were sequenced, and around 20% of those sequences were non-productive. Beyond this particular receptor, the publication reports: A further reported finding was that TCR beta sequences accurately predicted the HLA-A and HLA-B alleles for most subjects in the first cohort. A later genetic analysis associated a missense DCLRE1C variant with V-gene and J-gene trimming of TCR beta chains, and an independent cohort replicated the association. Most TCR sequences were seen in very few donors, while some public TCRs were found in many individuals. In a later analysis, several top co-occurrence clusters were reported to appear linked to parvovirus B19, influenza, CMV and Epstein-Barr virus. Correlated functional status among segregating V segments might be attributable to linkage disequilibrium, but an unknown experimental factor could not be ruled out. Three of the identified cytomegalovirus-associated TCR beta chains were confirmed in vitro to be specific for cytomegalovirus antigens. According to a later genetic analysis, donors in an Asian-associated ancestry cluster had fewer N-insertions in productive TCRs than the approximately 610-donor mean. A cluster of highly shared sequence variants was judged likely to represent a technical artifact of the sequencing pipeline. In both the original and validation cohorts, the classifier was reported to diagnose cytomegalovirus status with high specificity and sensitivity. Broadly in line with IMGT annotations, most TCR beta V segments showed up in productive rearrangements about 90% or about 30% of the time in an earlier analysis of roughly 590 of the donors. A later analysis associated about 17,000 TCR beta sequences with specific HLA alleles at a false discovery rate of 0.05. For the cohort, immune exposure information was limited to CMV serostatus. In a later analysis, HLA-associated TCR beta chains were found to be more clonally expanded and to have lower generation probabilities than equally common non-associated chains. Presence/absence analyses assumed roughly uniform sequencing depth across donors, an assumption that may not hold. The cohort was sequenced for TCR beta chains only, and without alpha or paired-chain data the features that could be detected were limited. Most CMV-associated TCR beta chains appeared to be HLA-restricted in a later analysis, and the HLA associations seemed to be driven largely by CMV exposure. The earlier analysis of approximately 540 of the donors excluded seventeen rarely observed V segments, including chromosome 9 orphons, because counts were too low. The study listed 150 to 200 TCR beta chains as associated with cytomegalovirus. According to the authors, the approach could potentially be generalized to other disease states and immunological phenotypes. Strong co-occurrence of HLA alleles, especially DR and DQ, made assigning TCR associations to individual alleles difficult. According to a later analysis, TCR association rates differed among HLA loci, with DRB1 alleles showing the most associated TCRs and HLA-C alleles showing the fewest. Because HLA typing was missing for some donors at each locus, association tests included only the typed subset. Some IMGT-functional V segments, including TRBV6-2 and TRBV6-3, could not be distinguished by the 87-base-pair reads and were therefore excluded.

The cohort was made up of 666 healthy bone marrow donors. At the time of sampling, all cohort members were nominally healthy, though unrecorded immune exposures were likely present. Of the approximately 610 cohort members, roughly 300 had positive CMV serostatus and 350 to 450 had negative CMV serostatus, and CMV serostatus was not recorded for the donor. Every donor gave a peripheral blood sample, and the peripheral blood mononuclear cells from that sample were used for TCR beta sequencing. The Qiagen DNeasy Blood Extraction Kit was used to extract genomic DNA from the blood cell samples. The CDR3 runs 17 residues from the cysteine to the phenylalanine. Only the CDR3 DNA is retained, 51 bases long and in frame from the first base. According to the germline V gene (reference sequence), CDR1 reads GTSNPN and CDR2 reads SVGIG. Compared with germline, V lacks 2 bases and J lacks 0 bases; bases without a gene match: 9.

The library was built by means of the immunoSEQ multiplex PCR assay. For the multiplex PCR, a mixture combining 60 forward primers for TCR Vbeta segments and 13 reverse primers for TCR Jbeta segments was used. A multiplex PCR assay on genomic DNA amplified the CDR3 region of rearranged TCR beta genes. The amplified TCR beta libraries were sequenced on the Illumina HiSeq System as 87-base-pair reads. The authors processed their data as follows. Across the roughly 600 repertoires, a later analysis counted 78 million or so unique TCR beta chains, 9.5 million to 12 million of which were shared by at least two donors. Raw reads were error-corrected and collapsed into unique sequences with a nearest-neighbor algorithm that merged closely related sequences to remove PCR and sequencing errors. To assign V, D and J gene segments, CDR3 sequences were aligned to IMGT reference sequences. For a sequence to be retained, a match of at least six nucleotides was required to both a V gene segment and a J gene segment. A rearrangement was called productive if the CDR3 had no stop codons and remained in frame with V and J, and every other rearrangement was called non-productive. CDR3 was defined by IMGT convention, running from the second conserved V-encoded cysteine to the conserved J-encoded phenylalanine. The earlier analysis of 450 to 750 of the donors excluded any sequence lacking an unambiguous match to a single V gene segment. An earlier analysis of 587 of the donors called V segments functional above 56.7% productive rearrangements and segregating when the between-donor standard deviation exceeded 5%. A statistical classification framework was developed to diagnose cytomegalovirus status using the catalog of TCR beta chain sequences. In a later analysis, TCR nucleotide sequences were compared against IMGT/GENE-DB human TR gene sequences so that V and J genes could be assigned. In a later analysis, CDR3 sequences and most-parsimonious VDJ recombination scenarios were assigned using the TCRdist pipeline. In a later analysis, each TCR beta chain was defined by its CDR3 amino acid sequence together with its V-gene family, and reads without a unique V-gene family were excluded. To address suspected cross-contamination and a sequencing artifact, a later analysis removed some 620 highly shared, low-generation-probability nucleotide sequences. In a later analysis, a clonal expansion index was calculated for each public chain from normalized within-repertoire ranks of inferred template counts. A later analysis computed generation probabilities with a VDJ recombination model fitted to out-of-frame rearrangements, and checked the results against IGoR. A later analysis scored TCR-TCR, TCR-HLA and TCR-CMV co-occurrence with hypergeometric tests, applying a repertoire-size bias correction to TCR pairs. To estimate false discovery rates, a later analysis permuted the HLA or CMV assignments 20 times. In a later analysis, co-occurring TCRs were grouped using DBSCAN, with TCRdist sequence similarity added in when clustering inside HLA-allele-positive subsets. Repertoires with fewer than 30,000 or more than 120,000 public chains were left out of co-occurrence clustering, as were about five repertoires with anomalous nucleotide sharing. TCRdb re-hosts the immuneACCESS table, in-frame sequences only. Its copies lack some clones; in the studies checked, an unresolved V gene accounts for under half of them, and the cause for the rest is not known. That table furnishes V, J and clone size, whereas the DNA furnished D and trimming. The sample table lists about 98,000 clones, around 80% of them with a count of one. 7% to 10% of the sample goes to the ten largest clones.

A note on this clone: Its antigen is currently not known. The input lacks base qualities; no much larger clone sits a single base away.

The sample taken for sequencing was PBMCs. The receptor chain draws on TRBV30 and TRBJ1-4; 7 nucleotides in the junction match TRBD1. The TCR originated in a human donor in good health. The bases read TGTGCCTGGAGTCAAGGGGGCTTTGGCGCAACTAATGAAAAACTGTTTTTT. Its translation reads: CAWSQGGFGATNEKLFF.